Included here is one T cell receptor (beta chain) sequence, with context. One entry per CDR3 protein results from TCRdb running MiXCR on the RT-PCR reads. The data show more than 450,000 distinct CDR3 sequences, with around 11% seen just once and approximately 9.9% held by the top ten. CDR1 is GTSNPN, CDR2 SVGIG, per germline (reference sequence). V lost 0 bases, J lost 5 bases, and 2 bases stayed unmatched. The CDR3 totals 14 residues. These data are taken from a study of response to subunit inactivated influenza vaccine. This sample also belongs to another study, concerning T cells expressing NK-cell markers. That source reports: Scientists made TCR beta cDNA using 5'RACE template switching with UMIs. Dominance of the CD3+CD56-NKG2C+ fraction by these clonotypes also held in a few donors. Clarity on HCMV specificity was lacking for the expanded NKG2C+ T cell clones.

The specimen comprised PBMCs from blood, sampled on the day of vaccination. This sequence originates from a man aged 50-60 years who received an inactivated influenza vaccine. V gene TRBV30 combines with J gene TRBJ2-5, with 11 bases matching TRBD1. The CDR3 is CAWSVGQGAETQYF. The DNA of the CDR3 is TGTGCCTGGAGTGTAGGACAGGGGGCTGAGACCCAGTACTTC.